The rows below give T cell receptor beta chains drawn from one sample of a study of spatial heterogeneity in lung cancer. One entry per CDR3 protein, called by TCRdb with MiXCR from the 5' RACE reads. The repertoire holds approximately 81,000 distinct CDR3 sequences, with 10% to 15% as singletons. The sample was PBMCs, taken at surgery. These receptors were taken from a male donor with early-stage non-small cell lung cancer. Both conserved end residues are part of each CDR3. Fields, in order: J gene, clone size, V gene, CDR3 protein. Where a row states a size, it is once, few, many or the class of an expanded clone; other rows omit it.

TRBJ1-1,many,TRBV29-1,CSVGGVNTEAFF
TRBJ1-1,.,TRBV2,CASRKESNYLWAFF
TRBJ2-3,.,TRBV5-1,CAGSQTGGTDTQYF
TRBJ1-1,many,TRBV29-1,CSVITVNTEAFF
TRBJ2-2,.,TRBV30,CAWTRTANTGELFF
TRBJ1-1,many,TRBV29-1,CSVAGGGWADLEAFF
TRBJ1-5,many,TRBV5-6,CASSLLTNSNQPQHF
TRBJ1-4,.,TRBV3-1,CASSRNGEKLFF
TRBJ2-7,once,TRBV3-1,CASSPGGGYYEQYF
TRBJ1-2,few,TRBV29-1,CSGGDTSYGYTF
TRBJ1-4,many,TRBV29-1,CSVEVGETNEKLFF
TRBJ1-1,.,TRBV19,CASSIQGYAFF
TRBJ1-2,few,TRBV19,CASSFRDQSGYTF
TRBJ1-6,many,TRBV6-2/TRBV6-3,CASRRSSYNSPLHF
TRBJ2-3,many,TRBV20-1,CSARTPGGGDTQYF
TRBJ2-2,few,TRBV7-3,CASSLGLQGGELFF
TRBJ1-4,many,TRBV2,CASGKEGTTNEKLFF
TRBJ2-3,few,TRBV5-5,CASSLVALRDREAVF
TRBJ2-1,few,TRBV3-1,CASSLGEWTWGYNEQFF
TRBJ1-2,few,TRBV3-1,CASSQGGRRSYGYTF
TRBJ1-1,many,TRBV7-9,CASSFPGTENTEAFF
TRBJ1-1,many,TRBV10-3,CAISERGSNTEAFF
TRBJ2-7,few,TRBV5-1,CASSLGLTDYEQYF
TRBJ2-2,few,TRBV3-1,CASSQGPGDTGELFF
TRBJ2-5,.,TRBV11-2,CASSPYQEGPQETQYF
TRBJ1-4,.,TRBV11-1,CASSPRDSADEKLFF
TRBJ2-7,.,TRBV28,CASRSSGSYEQYF
TRBJ1-2,few,TRBV29-1,CSGATGDGYGYTF
TRBJ1-1,few,TRBV29-1,CSVEGTGRNTEAFF
TRBJ2-4,.,TRBV3-1,CASSPGTDRSFQYF
TRBJ1-1,.,TRBV6-4,CASSEVYREGTEAFF
TRBJ2-3,medium-sized,TRBV10-3,CAIRPDSTDTQYF
TRBJ2-3,.,TRBV7-9,CASSLVLARSTDTQYF
TRBJ2-6,few,TRBV2,CARALGTGSSGANVLTF